The entry that follows covers one T cell receptor (beta chain) sequence. Repertoires were generated with immunoSEQ multiplex PCR, while TCRdb's copy carries only in-frame clones and drops some. This table holds around 110,000 clones, less than 95% found once. The data derive from a study of siplizumab effects on memory and regulatory T cells. The sequencing input was non-Treg CD4+ T cells sorted from blood. This TCR derives from a human donor in good health.

The CDR3: CASSTTGGINEKLFF. CDR3 coding DNA: TGTGCCAGTAGTACCACAGGGGGGATTAATGAAAAACTGTTTTTT. The V and J genes are TRBV19 and TRBJ1-4; TRBD1 matches at 8 bases. The CDR3 is 15 residues long. V shed 4 bases and J 4 bases; nucleotides not matched to a gene: 5. CDR1 LNHDA and CDR2 SQIVND come from the germline V gene (reference sequence).